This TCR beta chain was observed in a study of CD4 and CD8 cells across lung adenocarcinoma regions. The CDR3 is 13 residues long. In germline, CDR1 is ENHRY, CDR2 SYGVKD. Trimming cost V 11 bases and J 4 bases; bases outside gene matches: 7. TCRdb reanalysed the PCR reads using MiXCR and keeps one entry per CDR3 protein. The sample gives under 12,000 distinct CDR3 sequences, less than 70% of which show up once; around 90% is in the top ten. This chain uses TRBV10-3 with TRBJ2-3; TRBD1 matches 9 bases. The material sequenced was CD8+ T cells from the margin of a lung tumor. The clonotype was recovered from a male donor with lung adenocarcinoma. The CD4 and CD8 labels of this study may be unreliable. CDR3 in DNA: TGTGCCGCCGGGGACAGGGCCCCAGATACGCAGTATTTT. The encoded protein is CAAGDRAPDTQYF.